The 24 T cell receptor beta chains presented below share a single source sample, sequenced in a study of T-cell memory formation after mild COVID-19. TCRdb re-called the 5' RACE reads with MiXCR, one entry per CDR3 protein. The sample carries fewer than 350,000 distinct CDR3 sequences, 15% recorded once. The sequencing sample was made of PBMCs or a T cell subset sorted from them (not recorded which). All receptors come from a man between 18 and 29 years old who had mild COVID-19 (a few samples of this study predate the infection). Cell type and time point are not known.

This clonotype was seen more than once but under ten times. The chain has TRBV20-1 and TRBJ1-1, with D possibly being TRBD1 (6 bases). Germline values: CDR1 DFQATT, CDR2 SNEGSKA (reference sequence). V lost 0 bases and J lost 3, with 11 bases in between. The CDR3 is made up of 14 amino acids. CDR3 protein: CSARDRGGYTEAFF. The CDR3 DNA sequence: TGCAGTGCTAGAGATAGAGGGGGGTACACTGAAGCTTTCTTT.

Only a few counts were recorded for this clonotype. The chain uses TRBV5-6 and TRBJ2-7; D uncertain. The length of the CDR3 is 14 residues. Germline-derived CDR1 and CDR2 are SGHDT and YYEEEE. V lost 7 bases and J 5 bases, leaving 19 bases between the germline ends. CDR3 sequence reads: CASLPRRSKNEQYV. DNA of the CDR3: TGTGCCAGCCTCCCCCGAAGGTCGAAGAACGAGCAGTACGTC.

In this sample, this clonotype turned up many times. This rearrangement joins TRBV4-3 to TRBJ1-1; 7 nucleotides align to TRBD1. V lost 3 bases, J lost 6 bases, and 10 bases stayed unmatched. The CDR3 totals 15 residues. CDR1 is LGHNA, CDR2 YSLEER, per germline. CDR3 in amino acids: CASSQAPTGKPEAFF. The CDR3 DNA follows: TGCGCCAGCAGCCAGGCCCCGACAGGGAAACCTGAAGCTTTCTTT.

The sample holds many counts of this clonotype. The chain recombines TRBV4-1 with TRBJ2-2, with TRBD2 identical over 9 bases. The trim removed 1 base at V and 5 bases at J, leaving 2 bases unmatched. Germline V gives CDR1 MGHRA, CDR2 YSYEKL. The CDR3 runs 15 residues. CDR3 loop: CASSQVAGGTGELFF. For the CDR3, the DNA is TGCGCCAGCAGCCAAGTGGCGGGGGGGACCGGGGAGCTGTTTTTT.

There are many counts of this clonotype. The chain couples TRBV7-2 to TRBJ1-1; D call uncertain. The CDR3 has 13 residues. Trimming removed 5 bases from V and 1 base from J, with 8 bases in between. Germline V gene sequence: CDR1 SGHTA, CDR2 FQGNSA. For the CDR3, the DNA is TGTGCCAGCAGCGTAGGGTCGAACACTGAAGCTTTCTTT. It codes for CASSVGSNTEAFF. The full variable domain, rest sourced from reference TRBV7-2 and TRBJ1-1, is GAGVSQSPSNKVTEKGKDVELRCDPISGHTALYWYRQSLGQGLEFLIYFQGNSAPDKSGLPSDRFSAERTGGSVSTLTIQRTQQEDSAVYLCASSVGSNTEAFFGQGTRLTVV.

The chain couples TRBV7-8 to TRBJ1-1; D is unclear. CDR1 and CDR2 (germline): SGHVS, FQNEAQ. This CDR3 is built from 12 residues. Trimming took 1 base from V and 7 from J, leaving 7 bases between them. Here the CDR3 reads CASSLEGNEAFF. The CDR3 DNA reads as TGTGCCAGCAGCTTAGAAGGGAATGAAGCTTTCTTT. Full variable domain (remainder filled in from reference TRBV7-8 and TRBJ1-1): GAGVSQSPRYKVAKRGQDVALRCDPISGHVSLFWYQQALGQGPEFLTYFQNEAQLDKSGLPSDRFFAERPEGSVSTLKIQRTQQEDSAVYLCASSLEGNEAFFGQGTRLTVV.

This clonotype was seen many times. This chain uses TRBV12-3 or TRBV12-4 with TRBJ2-3; no reliable D call. The ends were cut back, 5 bases at V and 5 bases at J, with 8 bases in the middle. The CDR3 totals 12 residues. The CDR3 is CASSRRVDTQYF. The CDR3 region has the DNA TGTGCCAGCAGTCGACGCGTAGATACGCAGTATTTT.

This clonotype was counted between two and nine times. The chain recombines TRBV4-1 with TRBJ2-1, with TRBD1 matching over 11 bases. In germline, CDR1 is MGHRA, CDR2 YSYEKL. Trimming took 3 bases from V and 6 from J; bases not matched to a gene: 4. The CDR3 extends over 15 amino acids. The CDR3 coding sequence is TGCGCCAGCAGCCAGACGGGACAGGGGGTCAATGAGCAGTTCTTC. Its protein is CASSQTGQGVNEQFF.

The chain is built from TRBV5-5 and TRBJ2-7; D is undetermined. Germline V gives CDR1 SGHKS, CDR2 YYEKEE (reference sequence). The CDR3 has 13 residues. Trimming pared 5 bases from V and 3 bases from J, leaving 12 bases between. In DNA, the CDR3 is TGTGCCAGCAGGGCCGGTCCCCACTACGAGCAGTACGTC. The encoded protein is CASRAGPHYEQYV.

The chain uses TRBV23-1 and TRBJ2-7; 11 nucleotides match TRBD1. TRBV23-1 is designated an ORF whose function remains uncertain. Trimming at V came to 2 bases and at J to 6 bases, leaving 6 bases not matched to a gene. The length of the CDR3 is 15 residues. CDR3 amino acids: CASSQLKDRGLEQYF. Written as DNA, the CDR3 is TGCGCCAGCAGTCAACTAAAGGACAGGGGGCTCGAGCAGTACTTC.

This sequence joins TRBV20-1 and TRBJ2-7; 10 bases match TRBD2. Trimming at V came to 3 bases and at J to 1 base, leaving 9 bases not matched to a gene. Germline V gene data show CDR1 as DFQATT and CDR2 as SNEGSKA (reference sequence). The CDR3 has 16 residues. The CDR3 reads CSARGLLAGVSYEQYV. In DNA, the CDR3 is TGCAGTGCTAGGGGACTTCTAGCGGGGGTTTCCTACGAGCAGTACGTC.

The chain joins TRBV7-2 to TRBJ2-7; D possibly corresponds to TRBD2 (6 bases). The V and J ends lost 0 bases and 4 bases respectively, with 13 bases between them. There are 15 residues in the CDR3. Germline CDR1 SGHTA, CDR2 FQGNSA. The CDR3 region is CASSLAQGRGYEQYV. CDR3 coding DNA: TGTGCCAGCAGCTTAGCCCAGGGACGGGGGTACGAGCAGTACGTC.

This chain joins TRBV24-1 and TRBJ2-1; TRBD1 matches at 10 bases. With 10 bases clipped from V and 2 bases from J, the junction kept 7 bases outside the gene matches. CDR3 length: 15 residues. Germline V gene sequence: CDR1 KGHDR, CDR2 SFDVKD. CDR3 in DNA: TGTGCCACTTCTGGGACAGGGGCAACCTACAATGAGCAGTTCTTC. It codes for CATSGTGATYNEQFF.

The chain employs TRBV6-5 and TRBJ1-1; D not resolved. V gave up 8 bases and J gave up 7 bases, with 14 bases separating them. Germline CDR1 MNHEY, CDR2 SVGAGI. The CDR3 is 12 residues long. The CDR3 bases are TGTGCCAGCCGAGTCCGACCAGGTGAAGCTTTCTTT. Translation gives CASRVRPGEAFF.

There are a few counts of this clonotype. J is TRBJ2-3 and V is TRBV18; D might be TRBD2 (7 bases). Trimming took off 3 bases at V and 5 bases at J, with 18 bases between the two ends. The CDR3 totals 16 residues. Per the germline V gene, CDR1 is KGHSH and CDR2 is LQKENI. The CDR3: CASSPSGRGPQDTQYF. The CDR3 DNA is TGTGCCAGCTCACCGTCGGGGCGGGGGCCTCAAGATACGCAGTATTTT.

The chain uses TRBV28 and TRBJ1-5; D uncertain. V lost 7 bases, J lost 4 bases, and 17 bases lay in between. The germline gives CDR1 MDHEN, CDR2 SYDVKM. The CDR3 length is 15 residues. The CDR3, as DNA: TGTGCCAGCATTTTCGGTGGGGTAGGGAATCAGCCCCAGCATTTT. This gives the protein CASIFGGVGNQPQHF.

The rearrangement links TRBV12-2 to TRBJ1-1. TRBV12-2 corresponds to a pseudogene. CDR3 size: 15 residues. CDR3 bases: TGTGCAAGTCGGCCGTCGGTCCCATGGAACACTGAAGCTTTCTTT. Translation: CASRPSVPWNTEAFF.

This clonotype showed up just a few times. The rearrangement links TRBV18 to TRBJ1-1; 7 positions match TRBD1. CDR1 KGHSH and CDR2 LQKENI come from the germline V gene. There are 14 residues in the CDR3. V lost 6 bases and J lost 5; bases outside the gene matches: 9. The CDR3, as DNA: TGTGCCAGCTCCGGGCAAACAGGGGAAACTGAAGCTTTCTTT. This translates into CASSGQTGETEAFF.

The chain is built from TRBV7-2 and TRBJ2-1; D is possibly TRBD1 (6 bases). The CDR3 sequence is 15 residues long. V gave up 4 bases and J gave up 5 bases, with 15 bases separating them. The germline gives CDR1 SGHTA, CDR2 FQGNSA. The CDR3 is CASSSLGTLHNEQFF. The CDR3 DNA reads as TGTGCCAGCAGCTCCCTCGGGACACTTCACAATGAGCAGTTCTTC.

This clonotype was detected a few times. The J gene is TRBJ2-7, the V gene TRBV6-2 or TRBV6-3, with D tentatively TRBD2 (6 bases). This CDR3 has 14 amino acids. Trimming pared 6 bases from V and 0 bases from J, leaving 12 bases between. Germline V gene data show CDR1 as MNHEY and CDR2 as SVGEGT. The CDR3 spells CASSPGGSSYEQYV. The CDR3 region has the DNA TGTGCCAGCAGCCCTGGAGGGAGCTCCTACGAGCAGTACGTC.

The chain joins TRBV9 to TRBJ2-3; D is unclear. The CDR3 covers 14 residues. Germline CDR1 is SGDLS and CDR2 is YYNGEE. V was shortened by 0 bases and J by 0 bases, with 5 bases between the two germline ends. The DNA for the CDR3 is TGTGCCAGCAGCGTAGCTGCTAGCACAGATACGCAGTATTTT. It translates to CASSVAASTDTQYF.

CDR3 DNA: TGCGCCAGCAGCCAAGATTTTGGACGGGGGGTCCAAGAGACCCAGTACTTC. This gives the protein CASSQDFGRGVQETQYF. The rearrangement joins TRBV4-3 to TRBJ2-5; 7 nucleotides agree with TRBD2. The V and J ends lost 0 bases and 1 base, in that order; junction bases with no gene match: 8. Germline V gene lookup returns CDR1 LGHNA and CDR2 YSLEER. CDR3 length: 17 amino acids.

The rearrangement joins TRBV6-2 or TRBV6-3 to TRBJ1-5; tentatively, D is TRBD1 (5 bases). Germline CDR1 reads MNHEY; CDR2 reads SVGEGT. The CDR3 consists of 15 residues. Trimming cost V 2 bases and J 6 bases, with 14 bases left between them. The CDR3 sequence: CASSYLQGRGQPQHF. In DNA form, the CDR3 reads TGTGCCAGCAGTTACCTCCAGGGTCGAGGTCAGCCCCAGCATTTT.

A few counts support this clonotype. The CDR3 loop is CASSLAASGTGELFF. In DNA form, the CDR3 reads TGTGCCAGCAGCCTCGCGGCTAGCGGCACCGGGGAGCTGTTTTTT. The chain uses TRBV7-2 and TRBJ2-2; 7 bases line up with TRBD2. CDR1 and CDR2 (germline): SGHTA, FQGNSA. The V gene end was trimmed by 5 bases and the J gene end by 4 bases; junction bases not matched to a gene: 7. The CDR3 consists of 15 residues.